The T cell receptor beta chain described here comes from a study of read filtering for tumor transcriptome and immune sequencing. Study-wide background: TCR-mapped reads were about 4.05 to 11 million with IR-seq versus roughly 85 to 1,400 with RNA-seq.

Study conclusions and caveats: Compared with RNA-seq, IR-seq gave much higher clonotype depth and reliability. About four fifths of IR-seq clonotypes had a single read, yet these held 3.5% to 4.5% of reads.

Looked up from germline, CDR1 is SEHNR and CDR2 is FQNEAQ (reference sequence). CDR3 length equals 12 residues. Bone marrow was sampled from every patient at the time of active disease. Molecular barcoded adaptors covering alpha/delta and beta/gamma chains were used on 400 to 450 ng RNA. TCRdb processed the reads anew with MiXCR; each CDR3 protein has one entry. The profile shows 50,000 or so distinct CDR3 sequences, 10% to 15% of them singletons. About this clonotype: Its antigen is not known. Relative to the germline gene, one junction end is altered; a read error may explain this.

This sequence was found in a donor at least 40 years old with multiple myeloma. The specimen sequenced was a population of CD138-negative cells sorted from bone marrow. The chain combines TRBV7-9 with TRBJ1-2, with 7 bases matching TRBD1. In nucleotides, the CDR3 is TGTGCCAGCAGCCCACAGGGGCCTGGCAACGCCTTC. As protein: CASSPQGPGNAF.